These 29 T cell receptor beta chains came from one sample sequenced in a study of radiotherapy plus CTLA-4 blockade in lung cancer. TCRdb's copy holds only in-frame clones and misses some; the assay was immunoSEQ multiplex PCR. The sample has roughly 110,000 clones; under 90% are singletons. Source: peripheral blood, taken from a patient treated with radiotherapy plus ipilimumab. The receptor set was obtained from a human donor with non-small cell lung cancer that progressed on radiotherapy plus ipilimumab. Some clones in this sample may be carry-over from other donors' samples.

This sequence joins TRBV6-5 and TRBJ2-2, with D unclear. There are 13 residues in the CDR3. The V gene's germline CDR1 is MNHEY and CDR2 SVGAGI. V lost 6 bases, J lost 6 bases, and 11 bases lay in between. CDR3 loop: CASRLGLSGELFF. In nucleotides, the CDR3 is TGTGCCAGCAGACTGGGTCTCTCCGGGGAGCTGTTTTTT.

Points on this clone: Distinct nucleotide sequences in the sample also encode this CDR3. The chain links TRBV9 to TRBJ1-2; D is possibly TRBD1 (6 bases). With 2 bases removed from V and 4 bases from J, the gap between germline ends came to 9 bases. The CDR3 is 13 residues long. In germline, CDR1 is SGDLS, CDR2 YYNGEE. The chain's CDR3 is CASSVTGFYGYTF. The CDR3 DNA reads TGTGCCAGCAGCGTTACAGGGTTCTATGGCTACACCTTC.

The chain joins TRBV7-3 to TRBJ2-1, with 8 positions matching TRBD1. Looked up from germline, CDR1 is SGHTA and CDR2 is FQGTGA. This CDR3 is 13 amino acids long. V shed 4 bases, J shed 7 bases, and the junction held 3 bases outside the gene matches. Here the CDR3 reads CASSYQGANEQFF. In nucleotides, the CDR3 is TGTGCCAGCAGCTATCAGGGGGCGAATGAGCAGTTCTTC. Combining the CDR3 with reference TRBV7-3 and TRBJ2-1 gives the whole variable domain GAGVSQTPSNKVTEKGKYVELRCDPISGHTALYWYRQSLGQGPEFLIYFQGTGAADDSGLPNDRFFAVRPEGSVSTLKIQRTERGDSAVYLCASSYQGANEQFFGPGTRLTVL.

The CDR3 spells CASSPEYQETQYF. The CDR3 nucleotides are TGTGCCAGCTCACCAGAGTACCAAGAGACCCAGTACTTC. The chain links TRBV18 to TRBJ2-5; D is uncertain. Germline CDR1 KGHSH, CDR2 LQKENI. There are 13 residues in the CDR3. Trimming cost V 2 bases and J 0 bases, with 4 bases left between them.

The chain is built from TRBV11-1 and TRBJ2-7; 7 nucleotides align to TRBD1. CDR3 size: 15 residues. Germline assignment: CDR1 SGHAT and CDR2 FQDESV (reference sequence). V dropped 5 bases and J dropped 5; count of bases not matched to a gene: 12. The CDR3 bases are TGTGCCAGCAGCCCCCAGGACAGGTCGTTCGACGAGCAGTACTTC. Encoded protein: CASSPQDRSFDEQYF.

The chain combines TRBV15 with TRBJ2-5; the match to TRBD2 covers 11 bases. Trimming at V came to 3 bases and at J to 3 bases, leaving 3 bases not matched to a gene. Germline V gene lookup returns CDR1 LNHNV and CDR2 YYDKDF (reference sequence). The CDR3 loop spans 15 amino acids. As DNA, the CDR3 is TGTGCCACCAGCAGCTTAGCGGGGGGGAAAGAGACCCAGTACTTC. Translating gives CATSSLAGGKETQYF.

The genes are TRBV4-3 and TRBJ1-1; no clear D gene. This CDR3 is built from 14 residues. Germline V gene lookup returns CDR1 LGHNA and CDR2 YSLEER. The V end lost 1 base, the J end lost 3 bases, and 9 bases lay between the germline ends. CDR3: CASSQGQRDTEAFF. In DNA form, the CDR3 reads TGCGCCAGCAGCCAAGGCCAGAGGGACACTGAAGCTTTCTTT.

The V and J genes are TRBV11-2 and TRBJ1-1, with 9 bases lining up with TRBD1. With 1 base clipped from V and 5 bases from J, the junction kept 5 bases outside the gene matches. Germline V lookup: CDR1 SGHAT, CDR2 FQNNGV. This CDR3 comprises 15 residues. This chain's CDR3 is CASSLVGTGSTEAFF. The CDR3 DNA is TGTGCCAGCAGCTTAGTGGGGACAGGGAGTACTGAAGCTTTCTTT.

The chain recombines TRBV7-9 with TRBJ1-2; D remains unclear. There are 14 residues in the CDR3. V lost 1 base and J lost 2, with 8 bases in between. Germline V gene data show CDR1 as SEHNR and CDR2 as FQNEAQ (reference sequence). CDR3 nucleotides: TGTGCCAGCAGCTTAGTTGGCACCAACTATGGCTACACCTTC. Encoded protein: CASSLVGTNYGYTF. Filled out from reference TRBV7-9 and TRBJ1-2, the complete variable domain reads DTGVSQNPRHKITKRGQNVTFRCDPISEHNRLYWYRQTLGQGPEFLTYFQNEAQLEKSRLLSDRFSAERPKGSFSTLEIQRTEQGDSAMYLCASSLVGTNYGYTFGSGTRLTVV.

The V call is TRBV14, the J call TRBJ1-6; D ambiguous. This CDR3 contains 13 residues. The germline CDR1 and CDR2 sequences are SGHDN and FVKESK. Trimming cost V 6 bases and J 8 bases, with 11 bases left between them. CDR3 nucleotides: TGTGCCAGCAGTCTATTGGCAGATTCACCCCTCCACTTT. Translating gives CASSLLADSPLHF.

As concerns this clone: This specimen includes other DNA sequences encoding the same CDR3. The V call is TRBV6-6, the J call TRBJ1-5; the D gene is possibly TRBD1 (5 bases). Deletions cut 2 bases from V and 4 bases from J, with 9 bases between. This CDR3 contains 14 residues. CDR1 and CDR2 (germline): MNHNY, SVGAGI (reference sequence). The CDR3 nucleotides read TGTGCCAGCAGTTACCTCCAGGGTAATCAGCCCCAGCATTTT. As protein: CASSYLQGNQPQHF.

The CDR3 coding sequence is TGTGCCAGCAGCTCAACGACAGGGCGCAATCAGCCCCAGCATTTT. Its translation is CASSSTTGRNQPQHF. The gene calls are TRBV11-2 and TRBJ1-5; 7 positions agree with TRBD1. Germline V gene sequence: CDR1 SGHAT, CDR2 FQNNGV. The CDR3 length is 15 residues. J lost 2 bases, V lost 4 bases, and 5 bases had no gene match.

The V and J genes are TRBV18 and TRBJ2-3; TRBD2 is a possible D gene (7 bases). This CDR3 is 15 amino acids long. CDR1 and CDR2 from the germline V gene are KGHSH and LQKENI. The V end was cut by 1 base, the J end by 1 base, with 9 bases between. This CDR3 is CASSPRRGRTDTQYF. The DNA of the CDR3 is TGTGCCAGCTCACCACGGCGGGGGCGCACAGATACGCAGTATTTT. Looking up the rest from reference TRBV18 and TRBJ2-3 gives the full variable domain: NAGVMQNPRHLVRRRGQEARLRCSPMKGHSHVYWYRQLPEEGLKFMVYLQKENIIDESGMPKERFSAEFPKEGPSILRIQQVVRGDSAAYFCASSPRRGRTDTQYFGPGTRLTVL.

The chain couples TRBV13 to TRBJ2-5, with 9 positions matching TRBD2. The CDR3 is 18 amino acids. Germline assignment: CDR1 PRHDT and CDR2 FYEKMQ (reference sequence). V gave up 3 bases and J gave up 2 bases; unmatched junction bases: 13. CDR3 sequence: CASSLTWGSGGLQETQYF. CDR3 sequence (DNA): TGTGCCAGCAGCTTGACCTGGGGTAGCGGGGGCCTACAAGAGACCCAGTACTTC.

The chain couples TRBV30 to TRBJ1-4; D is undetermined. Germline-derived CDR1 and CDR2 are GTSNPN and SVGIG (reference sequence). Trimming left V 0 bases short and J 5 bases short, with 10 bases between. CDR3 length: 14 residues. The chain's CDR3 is CAWSVGRFNEKLFF. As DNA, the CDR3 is TGTGCCTGGAGTGTAGGCAGGTTCAATGAAAAACTGTTTTTT.

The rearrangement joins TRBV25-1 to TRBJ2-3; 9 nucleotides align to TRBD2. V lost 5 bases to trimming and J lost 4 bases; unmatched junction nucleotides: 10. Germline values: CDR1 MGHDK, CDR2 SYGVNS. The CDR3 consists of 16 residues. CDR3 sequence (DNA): TGTGCCAGCAGTCCTCTGGGTAGCGGGGGTGCAGATACGCAGTATTTT. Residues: CASSPLGSGGADTQYF. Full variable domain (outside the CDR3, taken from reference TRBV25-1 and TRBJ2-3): EADIYQTPRYLVIGTGKKITLECSQTMGHDKMYWYQQDPGMELHLIHYSYGVNSTEKGDLSSESTVSRIRTEHFPLTLESARPSHTSQYLCASSPLGSGGADTQYFGPGTRLTVL.

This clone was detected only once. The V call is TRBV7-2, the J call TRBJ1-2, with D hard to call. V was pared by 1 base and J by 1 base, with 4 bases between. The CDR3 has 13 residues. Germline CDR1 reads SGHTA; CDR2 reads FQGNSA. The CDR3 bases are TGTGCCAGCAGCTTAGGAGTTAACTATGGCTACACCTTC. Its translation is CASSLGVNYGYTF.

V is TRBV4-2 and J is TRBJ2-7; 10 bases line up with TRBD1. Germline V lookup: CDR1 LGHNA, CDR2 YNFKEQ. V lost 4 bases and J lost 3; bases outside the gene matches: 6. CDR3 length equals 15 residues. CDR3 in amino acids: CASSRRDRGNYEQYF. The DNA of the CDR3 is TGTGCCAGCAGCCGCCGGGACAGGGGAAACTACGAGCAGTACTTC.

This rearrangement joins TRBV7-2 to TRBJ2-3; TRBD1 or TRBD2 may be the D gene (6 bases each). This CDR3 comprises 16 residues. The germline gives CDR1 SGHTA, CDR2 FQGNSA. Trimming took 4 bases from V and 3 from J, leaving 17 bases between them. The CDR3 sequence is CASSSQRGVSTDTQYF. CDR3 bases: TGTGCCAGCAGCTCACAAAGGGGGGTTTCGACAGATACGCAGTATTTT.

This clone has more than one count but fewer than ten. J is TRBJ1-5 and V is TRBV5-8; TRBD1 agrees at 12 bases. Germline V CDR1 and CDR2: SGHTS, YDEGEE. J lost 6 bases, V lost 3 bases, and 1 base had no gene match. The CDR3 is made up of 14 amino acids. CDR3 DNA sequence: TGTGCCAGCAGCTGGGACAGGGGGCGTCAGCCCCAGCATTTT. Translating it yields CASSWDRGRQPQHF.

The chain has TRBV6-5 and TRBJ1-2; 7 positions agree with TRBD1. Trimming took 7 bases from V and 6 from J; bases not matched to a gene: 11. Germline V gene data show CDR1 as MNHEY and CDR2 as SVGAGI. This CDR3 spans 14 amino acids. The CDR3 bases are TGTGCCAGCAAAACTACTCAGGGGGGGGATGGCTACACCTTC. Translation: CASKTTQGGDGYTF.

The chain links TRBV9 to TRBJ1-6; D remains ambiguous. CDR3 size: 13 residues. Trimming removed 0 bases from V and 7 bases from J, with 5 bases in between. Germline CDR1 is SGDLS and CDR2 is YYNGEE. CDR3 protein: CASSVGSNSPLHF. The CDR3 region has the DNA TGTGCCAGCAGCGTAGGAAGCAATTCACCCCTCCACTTT. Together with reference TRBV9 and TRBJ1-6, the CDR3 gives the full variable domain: DSGVTQTPKHLITATGQRVTLRCSPRSGDLSVYWYQQSLDQGLQFLIQYYNGEERAKGNILERFSAQQFPDLHSELNLSSLELGDSALYFCASSVGSNSPLHFGNGTRLTVT.

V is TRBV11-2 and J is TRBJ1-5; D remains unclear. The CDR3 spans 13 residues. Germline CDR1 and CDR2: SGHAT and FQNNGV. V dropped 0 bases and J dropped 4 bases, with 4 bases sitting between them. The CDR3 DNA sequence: TGTGCCAGCAGCTTAGAGGTTAATCAGCCCCAGCATTTT. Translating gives CASSLEVNQPQHF.

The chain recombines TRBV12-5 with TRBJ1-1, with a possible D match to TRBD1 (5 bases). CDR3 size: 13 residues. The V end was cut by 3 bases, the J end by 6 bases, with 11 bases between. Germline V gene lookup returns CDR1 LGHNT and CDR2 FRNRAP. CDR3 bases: TGTGCTAGTGGTTTAGCGGGGGTTTCTGAAGCTTTCTTT. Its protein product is CASGLAGVSEAFF.

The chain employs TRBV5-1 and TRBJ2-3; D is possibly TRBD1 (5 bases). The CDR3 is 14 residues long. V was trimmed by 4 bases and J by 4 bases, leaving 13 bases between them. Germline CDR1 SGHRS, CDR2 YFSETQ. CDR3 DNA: TGCGCCAGCAGCCCGAGACAGCCGTCAGATACGCAGTATTTT. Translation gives CASSPRQPSDTQYF.

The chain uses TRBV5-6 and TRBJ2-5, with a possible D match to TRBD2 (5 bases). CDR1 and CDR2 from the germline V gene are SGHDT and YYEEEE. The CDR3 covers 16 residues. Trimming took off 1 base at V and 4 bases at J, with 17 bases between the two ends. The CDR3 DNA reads TGTGCCAGCAGCTTGATGTGGTCTAGCCGGGGAGAGACCCAGTACTTC. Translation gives CASSLMWSSRGETQYF.

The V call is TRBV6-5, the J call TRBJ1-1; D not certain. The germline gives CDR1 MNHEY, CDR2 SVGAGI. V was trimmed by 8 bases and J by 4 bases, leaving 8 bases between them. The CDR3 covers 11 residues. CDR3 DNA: TGTGCCAGCTTTTTGAGCACTGAAGCTTTCTTT. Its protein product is CASFLSTEAFF.

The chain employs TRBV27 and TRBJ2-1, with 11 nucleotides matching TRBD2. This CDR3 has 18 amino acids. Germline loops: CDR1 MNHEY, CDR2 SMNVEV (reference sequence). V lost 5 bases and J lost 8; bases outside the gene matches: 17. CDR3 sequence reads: CASSLSLAGGLTNDEQFF. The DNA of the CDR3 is TGTGCCAGCAGTCTGAGTCTAGCGGGGGGCTTGACAAATGATGAGCAGTTCTTC.

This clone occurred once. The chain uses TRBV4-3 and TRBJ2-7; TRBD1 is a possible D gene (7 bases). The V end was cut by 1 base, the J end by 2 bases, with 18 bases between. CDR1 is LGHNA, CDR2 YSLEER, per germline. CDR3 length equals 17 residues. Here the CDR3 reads CASSQGLGRGVTYEQYF. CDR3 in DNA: TGCGCCAGCAGCCAAGGCCTGGGCAGGGGGGTTACCTACGAGCAGTACTTC.